What follows are 19 T cell receptor beta chains derived from one specimen sequenced in a study of T cells in Graves' hyperthyroidism and ophthalmopathy. RNA transcripts yielded amplified TCR beta CDR3 regions. HTBI primers were used for first-round RT-PCR of the TCR CDR3. MiXCR, run by TCRdb on the multiplex PCR reads, gives a single entry per CDR3 protein. The sample holds about 640,000 distinct CDR3 sequences, around 13% seen once. Sequencing used blood. The source is a woman aged 45-65 years with Graves' ophthalmopathy.

This clonotype was found a few times. The chain uses TRBV28 and TRBJ1-2; no definite D call. The CDR3 totals 14 residues. Trimming took off 6 bases at V and 6 bases at J, with 17 bases between the two ends. The germline V gene encodes CDR1 MDHEN and CDR2 SYDVKM. The CDR3 spells CASSTSERLNGYTF. The CDR3 DNA reads TGTGCCAGCAGCACCTCAGAGCGCTTAAATGGCTACACCTTC.

A remark on this clonotype: It may be a read error: a sequence one base away is much more abundant. V and J are TRBV6-1 and TRBJ2-2; 9 nucleotides align to TRBD2. The CDR3 covers 17 residues. Germline lookup yields CDR1 MNHNS and CDR2 SASEGT. V gave up 6 bases and J gave up 2 bases; unmatched junction bases: 10. CDR3 coding DNA: TGTGCCAGCAGAAGACCAGCGGGGGGCTTAAACACCGGGGAGCTGTTTTTT. Protein product: CASRRPAGGLNTGELFF.

This clonotype was seen only a few times. The chain recombines TRBV6-9 with TRBJ1-2, with no clear D. The CDR3 has 15 residues. Germline CDR1 reads MNHGY; CDR2 reads SVAAGI. V shed 4 bases and J shed 2 bases, with 14 bases lying between them. CDR3 sequence: CASSSLSILNYGYTF. The CDR3 bases are TGTGCCAGCAGTTCCCTATCGATCCTCAACTATGGCTACACCTTC.

The table lists this clonotype with many counts. This chain joins TRBV28 and TRBJ1-2; 7 positions match TRBD1. Germline-derived CDR1 and CDR2 are MDHEN and SYDVKM. There are 15 residues in the CDR3. The V gene end was trimmed by 3 bases and the J gene end by 3 bases; junction bases not matched to a gene: 7. The CDR3 loop reads CASSFTDRRHYGYTF. In nucleotides, the CDR3 is TGTGCCAGCAGTTTCACGGACAGGCGCCACTATGGCTACACCTTC.

This clonotype showed up many times. J is TRBJ2-1 and V is TRBV4-1; possibly TRBD2 for D (5 bases). This CDR3 comprises 15 residues. V lost 2 bases and J lost 2, with 10 bases in between. The germline V gene has CDR1 MGHRA and CDR2 YSYEKL. Written as DNA, the CDR3 is TGCGCCAGCAGCCAACCGAGGGAGACCTACAATGAGCAGTTCTTC. Its protein product is CASSQPRETYNEQFF.

This clonotype came up many times. The rearrangement links TRBV20-1 to TRBJ2-3, with D uncertain. The germline V and J ends were trimmed by 6 bases and 4 bases, with 14 bases remaining between them. The CDR3 consists of 13 residues. Germline CDR1 and CDR2: DFQATT and SNEGSKA (reference sequence). In nucleotides, the CDR3 is TGCAGTGCCCCCCAGAGCACTGCAGATACGCAGTATTTT. It specifies CSAPQSTADTQYF.

The table lists this clonotype with many counts. The rearrangement links TRBV9 to TRBJ2-7; TRBD1 is a possible D gene (5 bases). Germline loops: CDR1 SGDLS, CDR2 YYNGEE. The CDR3 length is 14 residues. V was shortened by 4 bases and J by 3 bases, with 14 bases between the two germline ends. The CDR3 spells CASSKTGFDYEQYF. CDR3 coding DNA: TGTGCCAGCAGCAAAACAGGATTTGACTACGAGCAGTACTTC.

This clonotype was recorded many times. The CDR3 nucleotides read TGTGCCAGCAGCTTAGTCCTTTCGAGGAGCAATCAGCCCCAGCATTTT. It codes for CASSLVLSRSNQPQHF. This rearrangement joins TRBV7-2 to TRBJ1-5; unclear D gene. The CDR3 runs to 16 residues. CDR1 is SGHTA, CDR2 FQGNSA, per germline. V lost 1 base, J lost 1 base, and 11 bases lay in between.

The table lists this clonotype with many counts. The chain couples TRBV6-1 to TRBJ1-2, with unresolved D. Trimming took 8 bases from V and 4 from J, leaving 8 bases between them. CDR1 and CDR2 (germline): MNHNS, SASEGT. The CDR3 runs to 11 residues. CDR3 nucleotide sequence: TGTGCCAGCGGAGGGATCTATGGCTACACCTTC. Amino acids: CASGGIYGYTF.

There are many counts of this clonotype. The chain recombines TRBV20-1 with TRBJ2-7; 7 nucleotides match TRBD1. The CDR3 is 12 amino acids. CDR1 is DFQATT and CDR2 is SNEGSKA in the germline V gene (reference sequence). With 5 bases clipped from V and 1 base from J, the junction kept 2 bases outside the gene matches. CDR3 protein: CSARDSSYEQYF. In DNA, the CDR3 is TGCAGTGCTCGGGACAGTTCCTACGAGCAGTACTTC.

This clonotype was counted only a few times. The rearrangement uses TRBV29-1 and TRBJ1-1, with 9 positions matching TRBD1. CDR1 is SQVTM, CDR2 ANQGSEA, per germline. This CDR3 has 12 amino acids. Trimming removed 6 bases from V and 5 bases from J; junction bases left unmatched: 4. The CDR3 loop is CSVGTGITEAFF. CDR3 DNA: TGCAGCGTGGGGACAGGGATTACTGAAGCTTTCTTT.

Only a few counts were recorded for this clonotype. The genes are TRBV30 and TRBJ2-3; weak D call: TRBD2 (6 bases). The germline V and J ends were trimmed by 2 bases and 6 bases, with 12 bases remaining between them. The CDR3 consists of 13 residues. The germline V gene encodes CDR1 GTSNPN and CDR2 SVGIG (reference sequence). This CDR3 reads CAWSTGVLDTQYF. The CDR3 DNA reads as TGTGCCTGGAGTACGGGAGTCCTGGATACGCAGTATTTT.

This clonotype was seen many times. The chain has TRBV27 and TRBJ1-1; D unresolved. CDR1 is MNHEY and CDR2 is SMNVEV in the germline V gene (reference sequence). The CDR3 has 14 amino acids. Deletions cut 6 bases from V and 4 bases from J, with 15 bases between. CDR3 in amino acids: CASRGGGSRTEAFF. Written as DNA, the CDR3 is TGTGCCAGCAGGGGAGGTGGTTCTCGCACTGAAGCTTTCTTT.

The CDR3 DNA reads TGTGCCAGCAGCCAAGCAGGACCCGCCAATTCACCCCTCCACTTT. Residues: CASSQAGPANSPLHF. The chain uses TRBV14 and TRBJ1-6; D call uncertain. With 1 base removed from V and 7 bases from J, the gap between germline ends came to 11 bases. The germline CDR1 and CDR2 sequences are SGHDN and FVKESK. The CDR3 is made up of 15 amino acids.

This clonotype was counted ten times or more. The genes are TRBV2 and TRBJ1-1, with D unresolved. V dropped 10 bases and J dropped 1 base, with 10 bases sitting between them. The germline V gene encodes CDR1 SNHLY and CDR2 FYNNEI. There are 12 residues in the CDR3. The CDR3 coding sequence is TGTGCCACCAAATTGGGGAACACTGAAGCTTTCTTT. It translates to CATKLGNTEAFF.

The chain joins TRBV14 to TRBJ1-2, with 11 bases matching TRBD1. Germline CDR1 SGHDN, CDR2 FVKESK. There are 17 residues in the CDR3. The J segment lost 3 bases and the V segment lost 2 bases, leaving 8 bases of the junction unmatched. In DNA, the CDR3 is TGTGCCAGCAGCCAATGGGACAGGGGGTCCCACGACTATGGCTACACCTTC. Translating it yields CASSQWDRGSHDYGYTF. Complete variable domain (other parts from reference TRBV14 and TRBJ1-2): EAGVTQFPSHSVIEKGQTVTLRCDPISGHDNLYWYRRVMGKEIKFLLHFVKESKQDESGMPNNRFLAERTGGTYSTLKVQPAELEDSGVYFCASSQWDRGSHDYGYTFGSGTRLTVV.

The table lists this clonotype with many counts. This chain uses TRBV5-1 with TRBJ1-1; 8 bases line up with TRBD1. The CDR3 contains 12 residues. V lost 0 bases to trimming and J lost 8 bases; unmatched junction nucleotides: 0. Germline values: CDR1 SGHRS, CDR2 YFSETQ. The CDR3 sequence is CASSLGDREAFF. In DNA, the CDR3 is TGCGCCAGCAGCTTGGGGGACAGGGAAGCTTTCTTT.

In this sample, this clonotype turned up many times. The chain combines TRBV6-1 with TRBJ1-5, with TRBD1 identical over 7 bases. With V trimmed by 5 bases and J by 0 bases, 7 bases remained unmatched. The CDR3 has 16 amino acids. Looked up from germline, CDR1 is MNHNS and CDR2 is SASEGT. As DNA, the CDR3 is TGTGCCAGCAGTTACCCCGACAGGGATAGCAATCAGCCCCAGCATTTT. Protein product: CASSYPDRDSNQPQHF.

This clonotype was seen repeatedly, ten times or more. The chain links TRBV28 to TRBJ2-1; tentative D call: TRBD2 (6 bases). V lost 3 bases, J lost 6 bases, and 12 bases lay in between. In germline, CDR1 is MDHEN, CDR2 SYDVKM. This CDR3 is 14 amino acids long. CDR3 in DNA: TGTGCCAGCAGTTTCACGGGACTTCCCAATGAGCAGTTCTTC. As protein: CASSFTGLPNEQFF.